This T cell receptor beta chain was observed in a study of regulatory T cells in long-lasting Graves disease. Findings of the study overall: Investigators studied peripheral blood only, not thyroid tissue.

V trimming: 3 bases; J trimming: 5 bases; junction bases outside the gene matches: 11. The CDR3 sequence is 17 residues long. The germline gives CDR1 LNHNV, CDR2 YYDKDF (reference sequence). Time point of the sample: newly diagnosed GD, antithyroid drugs for less than 3 months. Construction of the TCR library relied on RNA isolated from PBMCs. Through Arm-PCR of CDR3 regions and iRepertoire HTBI primers, TCR beta libraries were built. TCRdb reprocessed the multiplex PCR reads via MiXCR and lists one record per CDR3 protein. The sample gives roughly 430,000 distinct CDR3 sequences, 16% of which show up once; over 8.5% is in the top ten. In regard to this clonotype: What it binds is not known.

The sample also formed part of further work on T cells in Graves' hyperthyroidism and ophthalmopathy. That work states: Patients were excluded because of uncontrolled infection, other autoimmune disease, pregnancy or lactation. With the HTBI primer set, the TCR CDR3 went through a first round of RT-PCR.

This chain links TRBV15 with TRBJ2-2; 8 bases map to TRBD2. The clonotype was recovered from a woman aged 25-40 years with Graves disease. Sequenced here: peripheral blood mononuclear cells (PBMCs), sampled at new diagnosis, from a patient treated with antithyroid drugs. CDR3 region: CATSSGRKRELTGELFF. CDR3 nucleotide sequence: TGTGCCACCAGCAGTGGTCGTAAGCGGGAGCTTACCGGGGAGCTGTTTTTT.